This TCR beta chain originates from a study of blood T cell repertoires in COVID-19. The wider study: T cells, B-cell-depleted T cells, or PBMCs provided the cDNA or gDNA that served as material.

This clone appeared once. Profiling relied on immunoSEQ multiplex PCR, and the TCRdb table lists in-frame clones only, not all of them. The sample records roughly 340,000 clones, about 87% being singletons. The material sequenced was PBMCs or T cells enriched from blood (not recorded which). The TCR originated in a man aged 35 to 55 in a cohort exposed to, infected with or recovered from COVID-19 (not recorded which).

CDR3 coding DNA: TGCGCCAGCAGCGCCGGGACTAGGGAGGACGAGCAGTACTTC. Protein sequence: CASSAGTREDEQYF. V gene TRBV5-1 combines with J gene TRBJ2-7; 8 bases match TRBD2. The CDR3 sequence is 14 residues long. Germline V CDR1 and CDR2: SGHRS, YFSETQ. V lost 4 bases and J lost 5; bases outside the gene matches: 8.